The clone carrying this T cell receptor beta chain was detected only once. Antigen: not known. This sample is part of a study of shared clonotypes between healthy human individuals. Assay runs were performed at deep level. Libraries were prepared by immunoSEQ multiplex PCR; TCRdb keeps only in-frame clonotypes and omits some of them. The repertoire holds roughly 810,000 clones, roughly 96% seen once, with about 0.25% in the top ten. Selected positively for CCR7 and CD45RO-negative, naive CD8 cells excluded terminally differentiated effector memory CD45RA+ cells. Donors were healthy HIV-negative adults without recently reported acute infections or vaccinations. This CDR3 has 14 residues. Germline V CDR1 and CDR2: PRHDT, FYEKMQ (reference sequence). Trimming cost V 1 base and J 5 bases, with 12 bases left between them. Notes on the study in general: Rarefaction showed that sequencing of sorted subsets was incomplete (despite large depth). The sampled material consisted only of blood, and tissue repertoires are likely to differ.

The sequencing input was naive CD8+ T cells sorted from blood. The chain has TRBV13 and TRBJ2-7; D perhaps matches TRBD2 (5 bases). The source of this sequence is a man between 25 and 39 years old in good health. The CDR3 DNA follows: TGTGCCAGCAGCTTAGAACGGGAATACCACGAGCAGTACTTC. Its translation: CASSLEREYHEQYF.